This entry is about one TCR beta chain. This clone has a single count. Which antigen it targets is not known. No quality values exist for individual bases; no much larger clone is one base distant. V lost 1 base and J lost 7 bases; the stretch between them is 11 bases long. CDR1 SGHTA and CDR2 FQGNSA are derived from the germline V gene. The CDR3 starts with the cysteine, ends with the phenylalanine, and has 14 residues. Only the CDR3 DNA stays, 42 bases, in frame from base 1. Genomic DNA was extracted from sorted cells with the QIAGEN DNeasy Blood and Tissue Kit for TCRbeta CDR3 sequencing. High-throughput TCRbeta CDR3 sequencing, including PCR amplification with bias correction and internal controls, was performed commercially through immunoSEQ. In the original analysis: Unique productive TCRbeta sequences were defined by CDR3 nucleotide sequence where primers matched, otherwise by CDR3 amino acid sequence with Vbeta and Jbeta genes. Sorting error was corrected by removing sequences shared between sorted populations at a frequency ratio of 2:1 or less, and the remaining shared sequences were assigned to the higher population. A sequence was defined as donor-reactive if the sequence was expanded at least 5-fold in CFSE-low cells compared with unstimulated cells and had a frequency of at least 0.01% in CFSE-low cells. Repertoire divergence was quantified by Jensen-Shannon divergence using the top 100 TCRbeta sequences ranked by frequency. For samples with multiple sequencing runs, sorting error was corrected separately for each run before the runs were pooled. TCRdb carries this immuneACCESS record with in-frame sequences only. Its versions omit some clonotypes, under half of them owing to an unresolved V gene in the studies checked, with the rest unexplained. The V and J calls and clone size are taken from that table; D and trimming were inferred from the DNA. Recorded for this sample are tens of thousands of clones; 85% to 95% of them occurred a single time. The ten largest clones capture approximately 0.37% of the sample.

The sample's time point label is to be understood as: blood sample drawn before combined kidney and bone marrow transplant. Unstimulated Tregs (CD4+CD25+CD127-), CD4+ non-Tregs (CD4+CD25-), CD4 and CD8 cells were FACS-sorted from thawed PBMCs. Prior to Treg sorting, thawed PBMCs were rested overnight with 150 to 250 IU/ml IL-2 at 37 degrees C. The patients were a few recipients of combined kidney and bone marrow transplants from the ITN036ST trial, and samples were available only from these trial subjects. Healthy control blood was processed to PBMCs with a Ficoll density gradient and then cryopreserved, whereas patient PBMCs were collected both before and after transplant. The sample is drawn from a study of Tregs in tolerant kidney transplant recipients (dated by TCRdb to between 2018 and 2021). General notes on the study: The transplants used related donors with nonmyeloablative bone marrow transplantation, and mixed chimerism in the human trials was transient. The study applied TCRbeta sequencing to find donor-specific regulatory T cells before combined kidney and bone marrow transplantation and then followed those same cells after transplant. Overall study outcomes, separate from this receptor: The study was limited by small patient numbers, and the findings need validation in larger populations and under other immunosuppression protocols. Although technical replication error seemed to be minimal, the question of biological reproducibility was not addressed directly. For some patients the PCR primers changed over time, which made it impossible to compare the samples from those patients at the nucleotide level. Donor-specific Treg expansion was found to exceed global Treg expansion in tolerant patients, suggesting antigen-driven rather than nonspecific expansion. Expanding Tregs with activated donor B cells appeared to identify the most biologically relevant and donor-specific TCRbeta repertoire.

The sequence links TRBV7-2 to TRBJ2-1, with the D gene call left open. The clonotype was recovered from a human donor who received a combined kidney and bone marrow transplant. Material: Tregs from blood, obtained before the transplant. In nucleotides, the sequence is TGTGCCAGCAGCTTAGGGTACGACTTGAATGAGCAGTTCTTC. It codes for CASSLGYDLNEQFF.